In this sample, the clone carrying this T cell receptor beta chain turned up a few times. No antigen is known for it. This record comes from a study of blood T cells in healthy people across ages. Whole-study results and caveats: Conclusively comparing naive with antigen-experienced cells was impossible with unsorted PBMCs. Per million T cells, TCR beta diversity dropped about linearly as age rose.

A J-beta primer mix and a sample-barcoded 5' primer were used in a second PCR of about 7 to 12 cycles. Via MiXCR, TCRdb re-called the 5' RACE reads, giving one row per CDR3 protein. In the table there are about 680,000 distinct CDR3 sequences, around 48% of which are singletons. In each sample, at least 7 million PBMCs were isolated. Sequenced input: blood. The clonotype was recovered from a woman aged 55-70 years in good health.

CDR3 DNA sequence: TGTGCCAGCAGTTCGACCCCCCTTCGGGAGACCCAGTACTTC. Amino acid sequence: CASSSTPLRETQYF. This rearrangement joins TRBV6-2 or TRBV6-3 to TRBJ2-5; no reliable D call. V lost 4 bases and J 5 bases, leaving 14 bases between the germline ends. This CDR3 contains 14 residues. Germline V CDR1 and CDR2: MNHEY, SVGEGT.